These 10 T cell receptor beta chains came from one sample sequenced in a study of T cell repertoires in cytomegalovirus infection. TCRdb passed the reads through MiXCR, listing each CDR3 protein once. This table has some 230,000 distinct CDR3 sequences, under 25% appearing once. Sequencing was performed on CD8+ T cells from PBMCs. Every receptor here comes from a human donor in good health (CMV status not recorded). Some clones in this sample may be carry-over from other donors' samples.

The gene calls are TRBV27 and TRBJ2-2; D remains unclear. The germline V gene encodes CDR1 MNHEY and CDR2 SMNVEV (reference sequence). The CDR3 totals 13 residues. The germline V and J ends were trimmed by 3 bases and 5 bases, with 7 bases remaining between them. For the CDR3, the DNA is TGTGCCAGCAGTTTTTGGTGGACCGGGGAGCTGTTTTTT. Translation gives CASSFWWTGELFF.

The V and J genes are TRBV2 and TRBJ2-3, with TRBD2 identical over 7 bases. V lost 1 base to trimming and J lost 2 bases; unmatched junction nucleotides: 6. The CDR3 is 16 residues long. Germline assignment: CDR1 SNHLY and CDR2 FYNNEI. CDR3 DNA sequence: TGTGCCAGCAGTGAAGTCGGCGGGGGATCCACAGATACGCAGTATTTT. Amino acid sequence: CASSEVGGGSTDTQYF.

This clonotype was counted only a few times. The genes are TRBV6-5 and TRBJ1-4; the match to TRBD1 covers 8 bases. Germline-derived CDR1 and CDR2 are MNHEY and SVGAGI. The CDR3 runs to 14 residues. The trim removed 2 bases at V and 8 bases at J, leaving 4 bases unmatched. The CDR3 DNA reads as TGTGCCAGCAGTTACGGGCCAGGGGGCGAAAAACTGTTTTTT. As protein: CASSYGPGGEKLFF.

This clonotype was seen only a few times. This CDR3 reads CSARAGTGAYEQYF. CDR3 in DNA: TGCAGTGCTAGGGCCGGGACAGGAGCCTACGAGCAGTACTTC. The V gene is TRBV20-1, the J gene TRBJ2-7, with 8 bases lining up with TRBD1. J gave up 2 bases and V 3 bases, and 6 bases lay outside the gene matches. CDR1 and CDR2 (germline): DFQATT, SNEGSKA (reference sequence). This CDR3 spans 14 amino acids.

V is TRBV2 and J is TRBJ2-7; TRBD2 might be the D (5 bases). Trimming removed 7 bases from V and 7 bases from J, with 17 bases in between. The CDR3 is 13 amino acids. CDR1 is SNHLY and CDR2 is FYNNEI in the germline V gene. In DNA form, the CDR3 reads TGTGCCAGCAACAAGGAGCCCTCGGGAGAGCAGTACTTC. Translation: CASNKEPSGEQYF.

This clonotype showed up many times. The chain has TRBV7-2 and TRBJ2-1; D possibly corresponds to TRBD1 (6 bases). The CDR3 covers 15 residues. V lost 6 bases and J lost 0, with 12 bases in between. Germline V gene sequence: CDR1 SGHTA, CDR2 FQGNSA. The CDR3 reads CASRVTGSSYNEQFF. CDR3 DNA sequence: TGTGCCAGCAGAGTAACAGGGAGCTCCTACAATGAGCAGTTCTTC.

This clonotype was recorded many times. The CDR3 nucleotides read TGTGCCAGCAGTTTATCTGGGGGCCGAACTGAAGCTTTCTTT. As protein: CASSLSGGRTEAFF. The rearrangement uses TRBV12-3 or TRBV12-4 and TRBJ1-1; D is possibly TRBD1 (6 bases). Trimming cost V 2 bases and J 5 bases, with 12 bases left between them. This CDR3 has 14 residues.

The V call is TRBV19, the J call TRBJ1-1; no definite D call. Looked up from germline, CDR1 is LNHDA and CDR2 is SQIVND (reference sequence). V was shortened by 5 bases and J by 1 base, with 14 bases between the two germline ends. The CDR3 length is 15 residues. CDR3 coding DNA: TGTGCCAGTAGTCCCCATCCACTGAGGAACACTGAAGCTTTCTTT. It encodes CASSPHPLRNTEAFF.

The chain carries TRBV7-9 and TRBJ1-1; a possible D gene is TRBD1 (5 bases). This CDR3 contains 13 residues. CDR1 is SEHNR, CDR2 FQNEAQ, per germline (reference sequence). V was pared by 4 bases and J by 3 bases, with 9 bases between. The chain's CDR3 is CASSYQGHTEAFF. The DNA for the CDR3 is TGTGCCAGCAGCTACCAGGGTCACACTGAAGCTTTCTTT.

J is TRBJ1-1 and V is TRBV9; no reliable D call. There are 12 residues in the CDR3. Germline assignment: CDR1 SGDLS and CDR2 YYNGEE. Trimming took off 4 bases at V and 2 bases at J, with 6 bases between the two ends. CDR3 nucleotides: TGTGCCAGCAGCATCACAAACACTGAAGCTTTCTTT. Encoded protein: CASSITNTEAFF.